Listed here are 11 T cell receptor beta chains from one sample, sequenced in a study of PD-L1 blockade in urothelial cancer (dated by TCRdb to about 2017). The time point label, read with the paper, signifies: pretreatment peripheral blood. The library was produced with the immunoSEQ multiplex PCR assay. The immuneACCESS repertoire file appears here via TCRdb, limited to in-frame rearrangements. These files lack a portion of the clones; in checked studies, under half of the deficit traces to unresolved V genes, and the cause of the others is not known. The sample table contains 40,000 or so clones; only one count was recorded for around 82% of them. The top ten clones comprise 6.8% of the sample. The input for sequencing was PBMCs, taken around atezolizumab (anti-PD-L1) treatment. The origin of the receptors is a man in his sixties with urothelial cancer.

This clone showed up just a few times. The gene calls are TRBV6-1 and TRBJ1-3; possibly TRBD1 for D (5 bases). Germline V CDR1 and CDR2: MNHNS, SASEGT. V lost 7 bases and J lost 1, with 11 bases in between. This CDR3 spans 14 amino acids. The CDR3 is CASIQTASGNTIYF. CDR3 DNA: TGTGCCAGCATCCAGACAGCGTCTGGAAACACCATATATTTT.

The genes are TRBV9 and TRBJ2-2; 8 bases line up with TRBD2. Germline CDR1 and CDR2: SGDLS and YYNGEE. This CDR3 comprises 17 residues. With V trimmed by 0 bases and J by 4 bases, 8 bases remained unmatched. CDR3 sequence reads: CASSVDAGAGGTGELFF. In DNA, the CDR3 is TGTGCCAGCAGCGTAGATGCGGGGGCGGGGGGCACCGGGGAGCTGTTTTTT.

J is TRBJ2-7 and V is TRBV28, with 7 bases aligning to TRBD1. There are 16 residues in the CDR3. After removal of 3 bases from V and 2 bases from J, the junction contained 10 bases not matched to a gene. Germline loops: CDR1 MDHEN, CDR2 SYDVKM. The CDR3 sequence is CASSFQGGVPTYEQYF. The DNA for the CDR3 is TGTGCCAGCAGTTTTCAAGGGGGCGTCCCAACCTACGAGCAGTACTTC.

The CDR3 region has the DNA TGTGCCAGCAGCGGGGCCAGGGATCAAGAGACCCAGTACTTC. The encoded protein is CASSGARDQETQYF. The gene calls are TRBV11-2 and TRBJ2-5; possibly TRBD1 for D (5 bases). The germline V gene encodes CDR1 SGHAT and CDR2 FQNNGV. The ends were cut back, 5 bases at V and 2 bases at J, with 12 bases in the middle. The length of the CDR3 is 14 residues.

The chain has TRBV29-1 and TRBJ1-5; 9 nucleotides line up with TRBD1. Unmatched junction bases numbered 4, after V lost 6 bases and J lost 7 bases. CDR1 is SQVTM, CDR2 ANQGSEA, per germline. The CDR3 is 12 amino acids. The chain's CDR3 is CSVGQGRQPQHF. Written as DNA, the CDR3 is TGCAGCGTGGGACAGGGTAGACAGCCCCAGCATTTT.

The table lists this clone with a count of one. The V and J genes are TRBV6-1 and TRBJ2-5; tentatively, D is TRBD2 (5 bases). This CDR3 spans 15 amino acids. V was trimmed by 5 bases and J by 4 bases, leaving 17 bases between them. The germline V gene encodes CDR1 MNHNS and CDR2 SASEGT. The DNA of the CDR3 is TGTGCCAGCAGTCAATGGACTTCGCGGAGAGAGACCCAGTACTTC. It yields the protein CASSQWTSRRETQYF.

This clone was seen a single time. The chain employs TRBV5-1 and TRBJ2-3, with TRBD1 matching 11 bases. The germline V gene has CDR1 SGHRS and CDR2 YFSETQ. This CDR3 is 16 amino acids long. V gave up 4 bases and J gave up 6 bases; unmatched junction bases: 10. For the CDR3, the DNA is TGCGCCAGCAGCCCGGGGACAGGGGGGATCACGGATACGCAGTATTTT. It is translated as CASSPGTGGITDTQYF.

This chain uses TRBV2 with TRBJ2-2; 11 bases agree with TRBD2. CDR3 length: 15 residues. Germline CDR1 SNHLY, CDR2 FYNNEI. The CDR3: CATIAGGPGTGELFF. The CDR3 region has the DNA TGTGCAACCATAGCGGGGGGGCCGGGCACCGGGGAGCTGTTTTTT.

This rearrangement joins TRBV5-1 to TRBJ2-3; no reliable D call. The germline gives CDR1 SGHRS, CDR2 YFSETQ. V was cut by 5 bases and J by 0 bases, with 13 bases left in between. The CDR3 is made up of 15 amino acids. CDR3 sequence: CASSRDSTSTDTQYF. The CDR3 DNA sequence: TGCGCCAGCAGTCGCGATTCGACAAGCACAGATACGCAGTATTTT.

This clone has just a few counts. This chain connects TRBV5-8 to TRBJ1-1; TRBD1 aligns across 12 bases. V dropped 4 bases and J dropped 4; count of bases not matched to a gene: 11. CDR3 length: 17 amino acids. Germline V CDR1 and CDR2: SGHTS, YDEGEE. CDR3 sequence: CASSQRGDRGRGTEAFF. Here the CDR3 DNA reads TGTGCCAGCAGCCAAAGGGGGGACAGGGGGCGAGGCACTGAAGCTTTCTTT. Looking up the rest from reference TRBV5-8 and TRBJ1-1 gives the full variable domain: EAGVTQSPTHLIKTRGQQATLRCSPISGHTSVYWYQQALGLGLQFLLWYDEGEERNRGNFPPRFSGRQFPNYSSELNVNALELEDSALYLCASSQRGDRGRGTEAFFGQGTRLTVV.

For the CDR3, the DNA is TGTGCCAGCAGTCGACAGGGCTCAATGCCCGAGCAGTACTTC. The encoded protein is CASSRQGSMPEQYF. The V call is TRBV2, the J call TRBJ2-7, with 7 nucleotides matching TRBD1. The CDR3 length is 14 residues. Germline assignment: CDR1 SNHLY and CDR2 FYNNEI. V was clipped by 5 bases and J by 6 bases; unmatched bases: 10.